This T cell receptor (beta chain) stems from a study of TIL therapy for anti-PD-1-resistant metastatic lung cancer. The time point: pre-treatment sample, taken before nivolumab and TIL therapy. This was the immunoSEQ v3 assay. The assay was immunoSEQ multiplex PCR, and TCRdb's table has in-frame clones only and misses some. The sample lists about 60,000 clones, around nine tenths seen once, with approximately 2.4% in the top ten. The specimen comprised blood, sampled at baseline. This TCR derives from a person aged 25 to 85 with non-small cell lung cancer.

The CDR3 loop reads CASSQEWDKNTEAFF. CDR3 DNA sequence: TGCGCCAGCAGCCAAGAGTGGGACAAGAACACTGAAGCTTTCTTT. The V call is TRBV4-1, the J call TRBJ1-1; possible D gene TRBD1, 6 bases. CDR1 MGHRA and CDR2 YSYEKL come from the germline V gene. The CDR3 totals 15 residues. V dropped 0 bases and J dropped 1 base, with 9 bases sitting between them.